The rows below give T cell receptor beta chains drawn from one sample of a study of blood T cells in healthy people across ages. TCRdb re-called the 5' RACE reads through MiXCR, storing one row per CDR3 protein. The sample consists of roughly 1,300,000 distinct CDR3 sequences, roughly 60% of them appearing once. Input material: blood. The receptor set was obtained from a man younger than 35 in good health. CDR3s include the opening cysteine and the closing phenylalanine or tryptophan.

TRBV5-1,TRBJ2-1,CASSLAPSPSSLNNEQFF
TRBV12-3/TRBV12-4,TRBJ1-5,CASSPRRVDNQPQHF
TRBV25-1,TRBJ2-1,CASLKWAASYYNEQFF
TRBV28,TRBJ1-5,CASRADGAQPQHF
TRBV15,TRBJ2-7,CATSARDGGYEQYF
TRBV9,TRBJ1-1,CASSVGGQGNTEAFF
TRBV29-1,TRBJ2-7,CSVTGLDEQYF
TRBV20-1,TRBJ2-7,CSAYTDKSLYEQYF
TRBV20-1,TRBJ2-3,CSASSAGGPSDTQYF
TRBV29-1,TRBJ2-7,CSVEGTSGLEQYF
TRBV11-2,TRBJ2-7,CASSTLAGDRDEQYF
TRBV4-1,TRBJ2-3,CASSRRESADTQYF
TRBV6-1,TRBJ1-1,CASKLRGVFTEAFF
TRBV15,TRBJ2-7,CATSRDNYEQYF
TRBV21-1,TRBJ2-3,CASYFGGILDTQYF
TRBV6-2/TRBV6-3,TRBJ1-4,CASSYSRRRGTNEKLFF
TRBV7-2,TRBJ2-7,CASSSRTGQNEQYF
TRBV21-1,TRBJ1-5,CASSFQGVQPQHF
TRBV5-1,TRBJ2-2,CASSLRGTGNTGELFF
TRBV24-1,TRBJ1-1,CATSDAQMAFF
TRBV25-1,TRBJ1-2,CASSDPPYGYTF
TRBV6-2/TRBV6-3,TRBJ2-7,CASSQGLVGGEQYF
TRBV5-6,TRBJ2-1,CASSSLAGPYNEQFF
TRBV6-1,NA,CASTKYRGHEQYF
TRBV12-3/TRBV12-4,TRBJ2-3,CASSQGSGGRPDTQYF
TRBV7-2,TRBJ2-3,CASSPGLGGTDTQYF
TRBV7-9,TRBJ2-1,CATKSLLRGNEQFF
TRBV10-3,TRBJ2-2,CAISSGDTGELFF
TRBV24-1,TRBJ2-1,CATSDWAHEQFF
TRBV10-3,TRBJ2-7,CAISDVGSYEQYF
TRBV7-9,TRBJ2-7,CASSLIQDRVGYEQYF
TRBV12-3/TRBV12-4,TRBJ2-3,CASTSGRARPVTQYF
TRBV4-1,TRBJ1-1,CASSQVAGGLSEAFF
TRBV7-7,NA,CASSTASGSRGETQYF
TRBV7-9,TRBJ2-1,CASSFGGTGAEQFF
TRBV29-1,TRBJ2-5,CSVWGGTAKETQYF
TRBV6-2/TRBV6-3,TRBJ1-2,CASSYADLSRNYGYTF
TRBV29-1,TRBJ1-2,CSVGTANQGGYTF
TRBV7-2,TRBJ2-2,CASSPTIGELFF
TRBV27,TRBJ2-1,CASSSETLDGGKCEQFF
TRBV4-3,NA,CASSLQIDAGEQYF
TRBV20-1,NA,CSARDSSKGSYNEQYF
TRBV2,TRBJ2-7,CASTEAGVAYEQYF
TRBV20-1,TRBJ1-2,CSAREGSSGYTF
TRBV4-1,TRBJ1-2,CASSQVEGGTYGYTF
TRBV7-8,TRBJ1-1,CASSQDRVETNTEAFF
TRBV25-1,TRBJ1-2,CASSEWAGGVSYGYTF
TRBV7-8,TRBJ2-4,CASSINEQYF
TRBV2,TRBJ2-1,CATRLVIDEQFF
TRBV10-3,NA,CAISESSVQETQYF
TRBV5-1,TRBJ2-1,CASSLEIGGGAYGSYNEQFF
TRBV4-1,TRBJ2-7,CASSQAPGPTYEQYF
TRBV4-1,TRBJ1-1,CASSQDGGQGGDTEAFF